Below are 31 T cell receptor beta chains sequenced from a single sample in a study of T cell responses to AZD1222 COVID-19 vaccine. Method: immunoSEQ multiplex PCR; TCRdb's copy keeps in-frame clones and lacks some. Altogether some 55,000 clones are present, 70% to 90% being singletons, with the ten largest covering about 2%. The sample was peripheral blood, taken on day 0 of AZD1222 vaccination. The receptor set was obtained from an adult in good health.

This chain joins TRBV29-1 and TRBJ1-4; D call uncertain. Germline-derived CDR1 and CDR2 are SQVTM and ANQGSEA. Trimming stripped 7 bases from V and 15 bases from J, with 15 bases between. This CDR3 has 10 residues. CDR3 amino acids: CSAKWERVFF. Here the CDR3 DNA reads TGCAGCGCCAAGTGGGAGAGGGTGTTTTTT.

The chain combines TRBV24-1 with TRBJ2-5; no definite D call. V lost 4 bases and J 6 bases, leaving 11 bases between the germline ends. Germline assignment: CDR1 KGHDR and CDR2 SFDVKD. This CDR3 has 13 amino acids. The CDR3 sequence is CATSDLGSKTQYF. The CDR3 DNA is TGTGCCACCAGTGACCTGGGGTCCAAGACCCAGTACTTC.

The chain links TRBV5-1 to TRBJ2-1, with D perhaps matching TRBD2 (7 bases). The CDR3 extends over 15 amino acids. CDR1 is SGHRS and CDR2 is YFSETQ in the germline V gene. V shed 4 bases and J shed 3 bases, with 14 bases lying between them. The CDR3 sequence: CASSAGDTNYNEQFF. The CDR3 DNA reads TGCGCCAGCAGCGCGGGGGACACGAACTACAATGAGCAGTTCTTC.

J is TRBJ2-5 and V is TRBV7-8, with a tentative D call TRBD1 (6 bases). Germline lookup yields CDR1 SGHVS and CDR2 FQNEAQ. Between the trimmed V and J ends, which lost 5 bases and 4 bases, there was a span of 14 bases. The CDR3 has 14 residues. The CDR3 spells CASSTGQTPETQYF. CDR3 DNA sequence: TGTGCCAGCAGCACCGGACAGACACCAGAGACCCAGTACTTC.

The chain employs TRBV28 and TRBJ2-1, with TRBD1 as a possible D gene (6 bases). CDR1 and CDR2 (germline): MDHEN, SYDVKM. Trimming shortened V by 5 bases and J by 8 bases, and 19 bases separated the two germline ends. CDR3 length: 15 residues. The CDR3 nucleotides are TGTGCCAGCAGTATCCCCGTACAGGGAATCGATGAGCAGTTCTTC. This codes for CASSIPVQGIDEQFF.

The V and J genes are TRBV5-1 and TRBJ2-2; TRBD2 might be the D (6 bases). There are 16 residues in the CDR3. V was clipped by 4 bases and J by 5 bases, with 18 bases between them. CDR1 is SGHRS and CDR2 is YFSETQ in the germline V gene. The DNA for the CDR3 is TGCGCCAGCAGCCAGGGACTGCACAAGGGGACCGGGGAGCTGTTTTTT. This gives the protein CASSQGLHKGTGELFF.

This chain uses TRBV7-9 with TRBJ2-2, with TRBD2 as a possible D gene (5 bases). V lost 2 bases and J lost 6, with 13 bases in between. Germline V gives CDR1 SEHNR, CDR2 FQNEAQ (reference sequence). The CDR3 covers 15 residues. CDR3 protein: CASSLQRLRPGELFF. The DNA of the CDR3 is TGTGCCAGCAGCTTACAGCGGCTCCGTCCCGGGGAGCTGTTTTTT.

V and J are TRBV28 and TRBJ1-1; weak D call: TRBD1 (6 bases). This CDR3 spans 13 amino acids. The V end lost 6 bases, the J end lost 0 bases, and 8 bases lay between the germline ends. Germline CDR1 MDHEN, CDR2 SYDVKM. The CDR3 region is CASRGTLNTEAFF. In DNA form, the CDR3 reads TGTGCCAGCAGAGGGACATTGAACACTGAAGCTTTCTTT.

This clone turned up a few times. This sample includes further DNA sequences coding for the same CDR3. The CDR3 protein is CASSETGDPNQPQHF. The CDR3 region has the DNA TGTGCCAGCAGCGAAACAGGGGACCCAAATCAGCCCCAGCATTTT. The chain employs TRBV9 and TRBJ1-5; the match to TRBD1 covers 7 bases. CDR1 is SGDLS, CDR2 YYNGEE, per germline. Trimming cost V 3 bases and J 4 bases; bases outside gene matches: 7. This CDR3 region has 15 residues. Looking up the rest from reference TRBV9 and TRBJ1-5 gives the full variable domain: DSGVTQTPKHLITATGQRVTLRCSPRSGDLSVYWYQQSLDQGLQFLIQYYNGEERAKGNILERFSAQQFPDLHSELNLSSLELGDSALYFCASSETGDPNQPQHFGDGTRLSIL.

This clone was observed a few times. This chain joins TRBV28 and TRBJ1-4; 9 positions agree with TRBD1. CDR1 MDHEN and CDR2 SYDVKM come from the germline V gene. The CDR3 length is 15 residues. The J segment lost 8 bases and the V segment lost 1 base, leaving 5 bases of the junction unmatched. As DNA, the CDR3 is TGTGCCAGCAGTTTATCGGGACAGGGAGGGGAAAAACTGTTTTTT. Translation gives CASSLSGQGGEKLFF.

The chain uses TRBV4-1 and TRBJ1-2, with no clear D. CDR3 length equals 18 residues. Between the trimmed V and J ends, which lost 0 bases and 2 bases, there was a span of 19 bases. Germline V gives CDR1 MGHRA, CDR2 YSYEKL. The CDR3: CASSQDWRKLSPNYGYTF. CDR3 coding DNA: TGCGCCAGCAGCCAAGATTGGCGGAAACTCTCTCCAAACTATGGCTACACCTTC.

This rearrangement joins TRBV7-8 to TRBJ1-4, with TRBD1 matching 11 bases. This CDR3 spans 15 amino acids. Looked up from germline, CDR1 is SGHVS and CDR2 is FQNEAQ. With V trimmed by 1 base and J by 8 bases, 3 bases remained unmatched. The CDR3 spells CASSLVGTGGEKLFF. The CDR3 bases are TGTGCCAGCAGCTTAGTAGGGACAGGGGGAGAAAAACTGTTTTTT.

V is TRBV4-1 and J is TRBJ1-6; no clear D gene. Trimming shortened V by 1 base and J by 3 bases, and 7 bases separated the two germline ends. CDR3 length: 15 residues. CDR1 and CDR2 (germline): MGHRA, YSYEKL. In DNA, the CDR3 is TGCGCCAGCAGCCAAGGGGTATACTATAATTCACCCCTCCACTTT. Its translation is CASSQGVYYNSPLHF.

This chain uses TRBV2 with TRBJ2-7; D possibly corresponds to TRBD1 (6 bases). This CDR3 comprises 15 residues. Germline CDR1 and CDR2: SNHLY and FYNNEI. V shed 6 bases and J shed 1 base, with 16 bases lying between them. In DNA, the CDR3 is TGTGCCAGCAGGGTCGGGACACTGCCTTCCTACGAGCAGTACTTC. Encoded protein: CASRVGTLPSYEQYF.

The CDR3 sequence: CASSQDLPGNTGELFF. The CDR3 coding sequence is TGTGCCAGCAGCCAAGATCTTCCAGGGAACACCGGGGAGCTGTTTTTT. The gene calls are TRBV14 and TRBJ2-2, with unresolved D. V lost 0 bases and J 1 base, leaving 9 bases between the germline ends. From germline, CDR1 is SGHDN and CDR2 FVKESK. The CDR3 has 16 amino acids.

This chain joins TRBV19 and TRBJ2-1, with D possibly matching TRBD1 (5 bases). With 6 bases removed from V and 2 bases from J, the gap between germline ends came to 8 bases. The CDR3 is 13 amino acids. Germline V gene lookup returns CDR1 LNHDA and CDR2 SQIVND (reference sequence). Written as DNA, the CDR3 is TGTGCCAGTAGGTCGGACACCTACAATGAGCAGTTCTTC. Protein product: CASRSDTYNEQFF.

The chain is built from TRBV10-2 and TRBJ2-2; D is undetermined. Trimming took off 8 bases at V and 0 bases at J, with 10 bases between the two ends. Germline CDR1 and CDR2: WSHSY and SAAADI. The CDR3 consists of 14 residues. CDR3 sequence (DNA): TGCGCCAGCGGGCTTGGCGCGAACACCGGGGAGCTGTTTTTT. Its translation is CASGLGANTGELFF.

CDR3 sequence reads: CASSSGLAYTGELFF. DNA of the CDR3: TGTGCCAGCAGCTCCGGACTAGCGTACACCGGGGAGCTGTTTTTT. This sequence joins TRBV27 and TRBJ2-2; 9 bases are shared with TRBD2. This CDR3 is built from 15 residues. The germline V gene has CDR1 MNHEY and CDR2 SMNVEV (reference sequence). V was clipped by 6 bases and J by 3 bases; unmatched bases: 5.

The CDR3 nucleotides read TGTGCCATCAAGACTAGCGGGAGCCCAGATACGCAGTATTTT. This gives the protein CAIKTSGSPDTQYF. The V call is TRBV10-3, the J call TRBJ2-3, with TRBD2 matching over 12 bases. With V trimmed by 7 bases and J by 4 bases, 3 bases remained unmatched. Germline V gene data show CDR1 as ENHRY and CDR2 as SYGVKD. This CDR3 has 14 amino acids.

The rearrangement joins TRBV30 to TRBJ2-3; D is undetermined. The CDR3 length is 11 residues. From germline, CDR1 is GTSNPN and CDR2 SVGIG (reference sequence). V lost 4 bases and J 4 bases, leaving 6 bases between the germline ends. CDR3 sequence reads: CAWNGADTQYF. CDR3 in DNA: TGTGCCTGGAATGGGGCAGATACGCAGTATTTT.

The chain recombines TRBV10-3 with TRBJ1-1, with TRBD1 as a possible D gene (5 bases). The CDR3 spans 14 residues. V was cut by 2 bases and J by 2 bases, with 9 bases left in between. Germline values: CDR1 ENHRY, CDR2 SYGVKD. CDR3 residues: CAISEGRANTEAFF. Here the CDR3 DNA reads TGTGCCATCAGTGAGGGCAGGGCCAACACTGAAGCTTTCTTT.

A single count supports this clone. This rearrangement joins TRBV28 to TRBJ2-1; a possible D gene is TRBD2 (5 bases). Between the trimmed V and J ends, which lost 6 bases and 4 bases, there was a span of 16 bases. CDR1 MDHEN and CDR2 SYDVKM come from the germline V gene. This CDR3 spans 15 amino acids. CDR3 nucleotides: TGTGCCAGCAGAGCCACCTATGGCGGGTACAATGAGCAGTTCTTC. Residues: CASRATYGGYNEQFF.

The chain has TRBV7-2 and TRBJ2-7; 10 bases match TRBD1. Germline trimming cut 5 bases from V and 4 bases from J; bases unmatched to any gene: 11. The germline V gene has CDR1 SGHTA and CDR2 FQGNSA. This CDR3 is 16 amino acids long. CDR3 region: CASSLGTGVGTYEQYF. CDR3 in DNA: TGTGCCAGCAGCCTCGGGACAGGGGTAGGCACTTACGAGCAGTACTTC.

The chain joins TRBV19 to TRBJ2-1; 10 bases align to TRBD2. The CDR3 consists of 16 residues. The ends lost 7 bases at V and 10 bases at J; junction bases unmatched: 16. In germline, CDR1 is LNHDA, CDR2 SQIVND (reference sequence). The CDR3 region is CASKNVPGLANGEQFF. The DNA of the CDR3 is TGTGCCAGTAAGAATGTCCCGGGACTAGCGAACGGCGAGCAGTTCTTC. Variable domain in full (rest from reference TRBV19 and TRBJ2-1): DGGITQSPKYLFRKEGQNVTLSCEQNLNHDAMYWYRQDPGQGLRLIYYSQIVNDFQKGDIAEGYSVSREKKESFPLTVTSAQKNPTAFYLCASKNVPGLANGEQFFGPGTRLTVL.

The chain combines TRBV18 with TRBJ1-2; D ambiguous. The length of the CDR3 is 14 residues. Looked up from germline, CDR1 is KGHSH and CDR2 is LQKENI. Trimming removed 6 bases at V and 4 bases at J, with 15 bases between. The CDR3: CASSPSRETYGYTF. The CDR3 DNA reads as TGTGCCAGCTCGCCTTCCCGGGAAACCTATGGCTACACCTTC.

This chain links TRBV27 with TRBJ1-1, with D hard to call. CDR1 and CDR2 from the germline V gene are MNHEY and SMNVEV (reference sequence). The CDR3 runs to 13 residues. With 2 bases removed from V and 3 bases from J, the gap between germline ends came to 7 bases. The CDR3, as DNA: TGTGCCAGCAGTTTAATGGGTCACACTGAAGCTTTCTTT. This gives the protein CASSLMGHTEAFF.

The genes are TRBV28 and TRBJ2-1; 10 nucleotides match TRBD2. This CDR3 is built from 16 residues. Trimming took 4 bases from V and 7 from J; bases not matched to a gene: 10. The germline V gene has CDR1 MDHEN and CDR2 SYDVKM. The CDR3 DNA reads TGTGCCAGCAGTTCGGGAGCTAGCGGGAGTAGGAATGAGCAGTTCTTC. As protein: CASSSGASGSRNEQFF.

The J gene is TRBJ2-1, the V gene TRBV5-1; TRBD1 matches 12 bases. V lost 0 bases to trimming and J lost 9 bases; unmatched junction nucleotides: 4. This CDR3 is built from 15 residues. CDR1 is SGHRS and CDR2 is YFSETQ in the germline V gene. CDR3 region: CASSLEGQGAGEQFF. The CDR3 nucleotides read TGCGCCAGCAGCTTGGAGGGACAGGGGGCTGGTGAGCAGTTCTTC.

This chain links TRBV29-1 with TRBJ1-1; weak D call: TRBD1 (5 bases). There are 14 residues in the CDR3. Trimming cost V 0 bases and J 9 bases, with 17 bases left between them. CDR1 and CDR2 from the germline V gene are SQVTM and ANQGSEA. The CDR3 sequence is CSVEERGTAHKAFF. The CDR3 DNA reads TGCAGCGTTGAAGAACGGGGGACCGCTCACAAAGCTTTCTTT.

The rearrangement uses TRBV29-1 and TRBJ2-5, with 7 bases fitting TRBD1. With V trimmed by 8 bases and J by 0 bases, 9 bases remained unmatched. The CDR3 runs 14 residues. The germline CDR1 and CDR2 sequences are SQVTM and ANQGSEA. CDR3 coding DNA: TGCAGCATCGGACAGGAAATGTACCAAGAGACCCAGTACTTC. Residues: CSIGQEMYQETQYF.

V is TRBV4-2 and J is TRBJ2-3, with TRBD2 matching 11 bases. V trimming: 3 bases; J trimming: 3 bases; junction bases outside the gene matches: 5. The V gene's germline CDR1 is LGHNA and CDR2 YNFKEQ. This CDR3 spans 16 amino acids. DNA of the CDR3: TGTGCCAGCAGCCAGGTTCTAGCGGGAGGAACAGATACGCAGTATTTT. It is translated as CASSQVLAGGTDTQYF.